Sequencing of this T cell receptor beta chain was carried out in a study of blood T cell repertoires in COVID-19. Only in-frame clones appear in the TCRdb table, and some are missing; sequencing was by immunoSEQ multiplex PCR. Of 220,000 or so clones listed, approximately 90% are singletons. Input material: peripheral blood. This sequence originates from a man aged 55 to 70 with COVID-19, enrolled during active disease.

CDR3 region: CASSSTGGVGSTDTQYF. The CDR3 DNA reads as TGCGCCAGCAGCTCGACAGGGGGCGTTGGGAGCACAGATACGCAGTATTTT. The rearrangement links TRBV5-1 to TRBJ2-3; 10 nucleotides match TRBD1. V gave up 3 bases and J gave up 0 bases; unmatched junction bases: 7. The CDR3 is made up of 17 amino acids. Germline loops: CDR1 SGHRS, CDR2 YFSETQ. Combining the CDR3 with reference TRBV5-1 and TRBJ2-3 gives the whole variable domain KAGVTQTPRYLIKTRGQQVTLSCSPISGHRSVSWYQQTPGQGLQFLFEYFSETQRNKGNFPGRFSGRQFSNSRSEMNVSTLELGDSALYLCASSSTGGVGSTDTQYFGPGTRLTVL.